Following are 21 T cell receptor beta chains from one sample sequenced in a study of Graves' ophthalmopathy and Graves' hyperthyroidism. Amplifying from RNA transcripts, the study obtained TCR beta CDR3 regions. HTBI-primed first-round RT-PCR preceded second-round multiplex PCR. TCRdb fed the multiplex PCR reads into MiXCR, producing one record per CDR3 protein. The data show approximately 700,000 distinct CDR3 sequences, with 40% seen just once and less than 55% held by the top ten. Sequenced: peripheral blood. These receptors all stem from an adult man with Graves' ophthalmopathy.

The genes are TRBV7-9 and TRBJ2-7; 10 bases are shared with TRBD2. Germline V gene lookup returns CDR1 SEHNR and CDR2 FQNEAQ (reference sequence). J gave up 6 bases and V 7 bases, and 9 bases lay outside the gene matches. CDR3 length: 14 amino acids. Here the CDR3 DNA reads TGTGCCAGCACTAGAGCGGGAGGGCCTCCCGAGCAGTACTTC. Protein sequence: CASTRAGGPPEQYF.

V gene TRBV20-1 combines with J gene TRBJ2-1; tentatively, D is TRBD1 (5 bases). The CDR3 sequence is 12 residues long. V dropped 3 bases and J dropped 10 bases, with 13 bases sitting between them. Looked up from germline, CDR1 is DFQATT and CDR2 is SNEGSKA (reference sequence). The CDR3 region has the DNA TGCAGTGCTAGGGCAGGGTTGGGAGAGCAGTTCTTC. This sequence encodes CSARAGLGEQFF.

As regards this clonotype: A much larger clone differs by one base, so this may be a read error. V usage is TRBV19 and J usage is TRBJ1-2; 11 bases agree with TRBD1. In germline, CDR1 is LNHDA, CDR2 SQIVND (reference sequence). The V and J ends lost 11 bases and 2 bases, in that order; junction bases with no gene match: 10. CDR3 size: 15 residues. The CDR3 sequence: CACTRTGGMNYGYTF. CDR3 sequence (DNA): TGTGCCTGTACCAGGACAGGGGGCATGAACTATGGCTACACCTTC.

CDR3 DNA: TGCAGTGCTATTGAGCAAAGGTTTAATCAGCCCCAGCATTTT. It encodes CSAIEQRFNQPQHF. J is TRBJ1-5 and V is TRBV20-1; D unclear. CDR1 and CDR2 from the germline V gene are DFQATT and SNEGSKA (reference sequence). The CDR3 extends over 14 amino acids. V lost 4 bases, J lost 4 bases, and 14 bases lay in between.

This clonotype came up a few times. The V and J genes are TRBV2 and TRBJ1-1; 7 positions match TRBD1. The CDR3 is made up of 14 amino acids. The J segment lost 1 base and the V segment lost 5 bases, leaving 4 bases of the junction unmatched. Germline CDR1 reads SNHLY; CDR2 reads FYNNEI. The CDR3 DNA is TGTGCCAGCAGTCGCAACAGGGGGAACACTGAAGCTTTCTTT. Translating gives CASSRNRGNTEAFF.

This clonotype was detected only a few times. V usage is TRBV20-1 and J usage is TRBJ1-1, with no clear D. This CDR3 has 12 residues. CDR1 is DFQATT, CDR2 SNEGSKA, per germline (reference sequence). V lost 5 bases and J lost 1, with 8 bases in between. The CDR3 region is CSASGGNTEAFF. The CDR3 bases are TGCAGTGCTTCCGGTGGGAACACTGAAGCTTTCTTT.

This clonotype appeared a few times. The V gene is TRBV6-2 or TRBV6-3, the J gene TRBJ2-7, with 7 bases lining up with TRBD1. Germline values: CDR1 MNHEY, CDR2 SVGEGT. The CDR3 totals 14 residues. V was clipped by 6 bases and J by 6 bases; unmatched bases: 11. CDR3 in amino acids: CASRPGQVRGEQYF. The CDR3, as DNA: TGTGCCAGCAGACCTGGACAGGTCCGGGGCGAGCAGTACTTC.

The DNA for the CDR3 is TGTGCCACCAGCAGAGTGAGACAGGGGTCCTACGAGCAGTACTTC. The encoded protein is CATSRVRQGSYEQYF. The chain couples TRBV15 to TRBJ2-7; 8 nucleotides match TRBD1. The CDR3 consists of 15 residues. CDR1 LNHNV and CDR2 YYDKDF come from the germline V gene (reference sequence). J gave up 1 base and V 1 base, and 3 bases lay outside the gene matches.

The sample holds many counts of this clonotype. At one end the junction does not follow the germline gene, possibly because of a read error. The chain carries TRBV11-2 and TRBJ2-7, with TRBD1 matching over 7 bases. CDR1 SGHAT and CDR2 FQNNGV come from the germline V gene. The CDR3 runs 12 residues. The CDR3 reads CASSLGGRGSSF. The DNA for the CDR3 is TGTGCCAGCAGCTTAGGAGGCAGGGGGAGCTCTTTC.

This clonotype appeared a few times. The J gene is TRBJ2-3, the V gene TRBV24-1; D may correspond to TRBD1 or TRBD2 (5 bases each). The CDR3 runs to 14 residues. Germline assignment: CDR1 KGHDR and CDR2 SFDVKD. Between the trimmed V and J ends, which lost 9 bases and 3 bases, there was a span of 15 bases. The CDR3 DNA reads as TGTGCCACCGCTCCCGAGGGGAGAACAGATACGCAGTATTTT. It encodes CATAPEGRTDTQYF.

Regarding this clonotype: This could be a read error, since a much larger clone is one nucleotide away. J is TRBJ1-1 and V is TRBV19, with TRBD1 matching over 9 bases. This CDR3 has 14 amino acids. The germline V gene encodes CDR1 LNHDA and CDR2 SQIVND (reference sequence). Trimming cost V 6 bases and J 4 bases; bases outside gene matches: 6. The CDR3 nucleotides are TGTGCCAGTAGAAGGGTGACAGGGGGCACTGAAGCTTTCTTT. Translation gives CASRRVTGGTEAFF. Full variable domain (outside the CDR3, taken from reference TRBV19 and TRBJ1-1): DGGITQSPKYLFRKEGQNVTLSCEQNLNHDAMYWYRQDPGQGLRLIYYSQIVNDFQKGDIAEGYSVSREKKESFPLTVTSAQKNPTAFYLCASRRVTGGTEAFFGQGTRLTVV.

The rearrangement links TRBV7-2 to TRBJ2-2; perhaps TRBD2 as D (6 bases). V was trimmed by 3 bases and J by 6 bases, leaving 20 bases between them. Germline V lookup: CDR1 SGHTA, CDR2 FQGNSA. There are 17 residues in the CDR3. The CDR3 here is CASSLLTSSPISGELFF. As DNA, the CDR3 is TGTGCCAGCAGCTTGCTGACTAGTAGTCCCATCTCCGGGGAGCTGTTTTTT.

This clonotype was observed at least ten times. The rearrangement links TRBV7-2 to TRBJ2-7, with D tentatively TRBD2 (5 bases). V lost 1 base and J 0 bases, leaving 10 bases between the germline ends. The CDR3 contains 15 residues. Germline-derived CDR1 and CDR2 are SGHTA and FQGNSA. The CDR3 here is CASSLGQTSSYEQYF. CDR3 coding DNA: TGTGCCAGCAGCTTAGGTCAAACTAGCTCCTACGAGCAGTACTTC.

As regards this clonotype: The junction shows a germline mismatch at one end, possibly a read error. The V call is TRBV7-9, the J call TRBJ2-5, with 10 positions matching TRBD1. The CDR3 length is 16 residues. Germline V CDR1 and CDR2: SEHNR, FQNEAQ (reference sequence). In nucleotides, the CDR3 is TGTGCCACCAGCAGCCGACAGGGGGCGCGGTGGGAGACCCAGTACTTC. It is translated as CATSSRQGARWETQYF.

This clonotype was recorded many times. The chain employs TRBV5-1 and TRBJ1-5; possible D gene TRBD1, 5 bases. Germline V gene lookup returns CDR1 SGHRS and CDR2 YFSETQ. The length of the CDR3 is 16 residues. The V end lost 5 bases, the J end lost 0 bases, and 15 bases lay between the germline ends. The CDR3 loop is CASRRGDGTSNQPQHF. The CDR3 DNA reads TGCGCCAGCAGGCGAGGGGACGGTACTAGCAATCAGCCCCAGCATTTT. Based on the CDR3 plus reference TRBV5-1 and TRBJ1-5, the full variable domain is KAGVTQTPRYLIKTRGQQVTLSCSPISGHRSVSWYQQTPGQGLQFLFEYFSETQRNKGNFPGRFSGRQFSNSRSEMNVSTLELGDSALYLCASRRGDGTSNQPQHFGDGTRLSIL.

This clonotype was seen more than once but under ten times. The rearrangement uses TRBV9 and TRBJ2-6; D perhaps matches TRBD2 (5 bases). CDR1 SGDLS and CDR2 YYNGEE come from the germline V gene. The CDR3 has 17 residues. Trimming shortened V by 1 base and J by 0 bases, and 11 bases separated the two germline ends. The CDR3 sequence is CASSVSILASGANVLTF. DNA for the CDR3: TGTGCCAGCAGCGTATCCATTCTAGCCTCTGGGGCCAACGTCCTGACTTTC.

The sample holds a few counts of this clonotype. The J gene is TRBJ2-7, the V gene TRBV9; the D gene could be TRBD1 or TRBD2 (7 bases each). CDR3 length: 19 amino acids. Germline V gene lookup returns CDR1 SGDLS and CDR2 YYNGEE. The ends were cut back, 0 bases at V and 4 bases at J, with 26 bases in the middle. The CDR3 DNA reads as TGTGCCAGCAGCGTAGGGGGCCGGGGAACAGGGGACTATTCGTACGAGCAGTACTTC. Translating gives CASSVGGRGTGDYSYEQYF.

This clonotype was seen at least ten times. The chain carries TRBV11-2 and TRBJ1-3; 7 bases are a match to TRBD1. This CDR3 region has 14 residues. Losses at the gene ends were 5 bases for V and 2 bases for J; bases not matched to a gene: 3. CDR1 and CDR2 from the germline V gene are SGHAT and FQNNGV. The CDR3 is CASSVTGTGNTIYF. DNA of the CDR3: TGTGCCAGCAGCGTGACAGGGACTGGAAACACCATATATTTT.

The V call is TRBV10-3, the J call TRBJ1-5; weak D call: TRBD1 (5 bases). V lost 0 bases and J lost 2, with 14 bases in between. In germline, CDR1 is ENHRY, CDR2 SYGVKD. The CDR3 has 17 amino acids. This CDR3 is CAISESGDVRGNQPQHF. As DNA, the CDR3 is TGTGCCATCAGTGAGTCGGGGGACGTACGAGGCAATCAGCCCCAGCATTTT.

In its sample, this clonotype was seen many times. The rearrangement joins TRBV29-1 to TRBJ2-5, with TRBD1 identical over 7 bases. J lost 1 base, V lost 7 bases, and 6 bases had no gene match. Germline V lookup: CDR1 SQVTM, CDR2 ANQGSEA. This CDR3 has 13 amino acids. The CDR3 loop is CSAGQATQETQYF. CDR3 DNA: TGCAGCGCTGGACAGGCGACCCAAGAGACCCAGTACTTC.

The chain carries TRBV25-1 and TRBJ2-1, with 7 bases fitting TRBD1. J gave up 6 bases and V 2 bases, and 4 bases lay outside the gene matches. This CDR3 has 14 residues. From germline, CDR1 is MGHDK and CDR2 SYGVNS. CDR3 sequence reads: CASSEMGQINEQFF. The CDR3 DNA reads TGTGCCAGCAGTGAAATGGGACAGATCAATGAGCAGTTCTTC.